This T cell receptor (beta chain) was captured by sequencing in a study of radiation and T cells in renal cell carcinoma. Treatment: treatment-naive control, cytoreductive nephrectomy. Per germline, CDR1 MNHEY and CDR2 SVGAGI. The CDR3 spans 13 residues. V was cut by 6 bases and J by 16 bases, with 22 bases left in between. Only in-frame clones appear in the TCRdb table, and some are missing; sequencing was by immunoSEQ multiplex PCR. The sample has around 23,000 clones; nearly 55% are singletons. Specimen: tumor tissue, collected from a patient whose treatment was nephrectomy without radiotherapy. The chain is built from TRBV6-5 and TRBJ1-5, with D tentatively TRBD1 (6 bases). The sequence came from a human donor with renal cell carcinoma. The CDR3 here is CASSPRGGTYEHF. The DNA for the CDR3 is TGTGCCAGCAGCCCAAGGGGGGGGACATACGAACATTTT.